Detailed here is one TCR beta chain. These data come from a study of blood T cell repertoires in COVID-19. Study overall: PBMCs, B-cell-depleted T cells, or T cells were the source of the cDNA or gDNA that made up the material.

The repertoire was sequenced with immunoSEQ multiplex PCR; TCRdb's copy has only in-frame clones and lacks some. Of some 400,000 clones in the sample, around 87% were seen once. J lost 3 bases, V lost 3 bases, and 7 bases had no gene match. The CDR3 consists of 14 residues. Germline values: CDR1 DFQATT, CDR2 SNEGSKA (reference sequence). One Seattle source followed patients from active infection through their disease course. The chain recombines TRBV20-1 with TRBJ2-5, with 7 bases fitting TRBD2. Material for sequencing was peripheral blood. The source of this sequence is a woman between 55 and 75 years old with COVID-19, enrolled during active disease. CDR3 residues: CSASRAGLKETQYF. The CDR3 DNA is TGCAGTGCTAGTAGAGCGGGATTGAAAGAGACCCAGTACTTC.